This TCR beta chain was identified in a study of CD8 T cells in Susac syndrome. RNA was extracted with the RNeasy kit, and a quantity of roughly 0.45 to 1 ug was reverse transcribed using random hexamers. Each CDR3 protein is one row after TCRdb ran MiXCR on the immunoSEQ multiplex PCR reads. The sample yields some 200,000 distinct CDR3 sequences, approximately 95% seen once. The germline V and J ends were trimmed by 5 bases and 6 bases, with 11 bases remaining between them. CDR3 length: 13 amino acids. The clonotype was recovered from a human donor with Susac syndrome. The chain recombines TRBV12-3 or TRBV12-4 with TRBJ2-1; D is uncertain. Sequenced material: CD8+ T cells from PBMCs. CDR3 bases: TGTGCCAGCAGTCCCGACTTCCTCAATGAGCAGTTCTTC. It specifies CASSPDFLNEQFF.